This record concerns one T cell receptor beta chain sequence. Its antigen is not identified. Germline lookup yields CDR1 MNHEY and CDR2 SMNVEV (reference sequence). V lost 6 bases and J lost 2, with 13 bases in between. This CDR3 has 14 residues. These data belong to a study of cytomegalovirus exposure and HLA in healthy donors. Study-wide results and limits: The study listed 164 cytomegalovirus-associated TCR beta chains.

Profiled with immunoSEQ multiplex PCR; TCRdb holds only in-frame clones, not every one. Among more than 110,000 clones listed, 85% to 90% were seen once. This chain uses TRBV27 with TRBJ1-1; D unresolved. Sequenced material: PBMCs. This clonotype was sampled from a man aged 18-30 years in good health and CMV-seronegative. For the CDR3, the DNA is TGTGCCAGCAGGCGAGACAACCCTAACACTGAAGCTTTCTTT. Translating gives CASRRDNPNTEAFF.